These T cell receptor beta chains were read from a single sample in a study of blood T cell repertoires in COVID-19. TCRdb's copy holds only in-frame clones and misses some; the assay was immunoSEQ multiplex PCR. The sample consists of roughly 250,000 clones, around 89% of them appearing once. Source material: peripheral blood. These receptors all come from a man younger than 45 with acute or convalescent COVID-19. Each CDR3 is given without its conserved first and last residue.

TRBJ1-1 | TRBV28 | ASSIQGALIEAF
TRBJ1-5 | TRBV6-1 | ASSEALDRPQH
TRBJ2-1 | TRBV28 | ASSTPGGPYNEQF
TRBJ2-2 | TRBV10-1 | ASKAGGGTGELF
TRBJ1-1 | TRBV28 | ASSLLGRLSF
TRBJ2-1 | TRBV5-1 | ASSERGSYNEQF
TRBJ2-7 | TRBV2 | ASSPRRIPSGGEQY
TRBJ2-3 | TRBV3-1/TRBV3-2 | ASSQMGIVTDTQY
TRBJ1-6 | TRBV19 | ASSHIGPGRGNSPLH
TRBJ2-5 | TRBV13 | ASSLAGSGSFEETQY
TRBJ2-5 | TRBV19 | ASSPTGNQETQY
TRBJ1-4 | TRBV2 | ASSGVGTSTNEKLF
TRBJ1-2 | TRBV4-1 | ASSLQANYGYT
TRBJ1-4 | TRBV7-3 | ASSPSGALPLNEKLF
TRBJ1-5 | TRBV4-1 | ASSQEQTYNQPQH
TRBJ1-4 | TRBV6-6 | ASSSDRSNEKLF
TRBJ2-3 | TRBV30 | ARTSGTDTQY
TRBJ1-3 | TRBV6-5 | ASLAGNTIY
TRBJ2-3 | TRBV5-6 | ASSLRQADTQY
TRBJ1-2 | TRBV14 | ASSPSPNYGYT
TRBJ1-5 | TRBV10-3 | AISKAGPGGRGQPQH
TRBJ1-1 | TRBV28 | ASGNKELRTEAF
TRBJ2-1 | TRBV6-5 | ASSWAGLAGDNEQF
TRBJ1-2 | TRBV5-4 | ASSHWGGGYT
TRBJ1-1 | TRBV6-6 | ASSYSGGWTEAF
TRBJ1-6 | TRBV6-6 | AGTQQGTTNSPLH
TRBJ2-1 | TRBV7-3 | ASSLTPGSYNEQF
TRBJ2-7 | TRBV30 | AWAPRLAGAPYEQY
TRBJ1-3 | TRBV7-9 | ASSLDREGNTIY
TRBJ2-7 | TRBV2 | ASRQDSYEQY
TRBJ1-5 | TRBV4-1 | ASSQDRGWDQPQH
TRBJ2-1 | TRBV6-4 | ASSDSTTGLHNEQF
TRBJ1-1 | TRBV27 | ASSLRTSRTEAF
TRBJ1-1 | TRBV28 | ASSLGAQGQHTEAF
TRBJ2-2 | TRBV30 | AWSVVVAGTGELF
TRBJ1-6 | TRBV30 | AWSVRVSGSPLH
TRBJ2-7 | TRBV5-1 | ASSDRGYYEQY
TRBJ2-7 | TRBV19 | ASSPRTSGDIYEQY
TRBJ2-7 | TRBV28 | ASIGNSYEQY
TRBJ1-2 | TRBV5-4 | ASSRDSAYGYT